This T cell receptor beta chain was obtained from a study of shared clonotypes between healthy human individuals. Study summary: Each donor contributed plates that comprised three CD4 naive, three CD4 memory, two CD8 naive and one CD8 memory. Whole-study findings and limits: Among non-shared clonotypes, generation probabilities were lower than among those shared by all four donors.

As regards this clone: Its antigen is not identified. Other DNA sequences in the sample encode the same CDR3.

Into CD45RA+ naive and CD45RA-negative memory subsets, the CD4+ cells were split. Looked up from germline, CDR1 is MNHEY and CDR2 is SVGAGI. Trimming left V 5 bases short and J 3 bases short, with 8 bases between. The CDR3 length is 12 residues. Assay runs were performed at deep level. Repertoires were generated with immunoSEQ multiplex PCR, while TCRdb's copy carries only in-frame clones and drops some. The profile shows approximately 1,000,000 clones, 75% to 80% of them singletons. The genes are TRBV6-5 and TRBJ2-7, with D perhaps TRBD2 (6 bases). This clonotype was sampled from a man between 18 and 35 years old in good health. Some clones in this sample may be carry-over from other donors' samples. The sequenced sample consisted of memory CD4+ T cells from PBMCs. Subset described: CD45RA-negative fraction. For the CDR3, the DNA is TGTGCCAGCAGTCCCGGGGGCTACGAGCAGTACTTC. Translating gives CASSPGGYEQYF.